One and the same sample provided the 27 T cell receptor beta chains below, sequenced in a study of blood T cell repertoires in COVID-19. Clones were read by immunoSEQ multiplex PCR, and TCRdb kept only the in-frame ones, dropping some. This sample has about 73,000 clones, with roughly 87% found just once. The sample was peripheral blood. These receptors were collected from an elderly man with acute or convalescent COVID-19.

This clone appeared once. The gene calls are TRBV19 and TRBJ1-1; D unresolved. CDR1 and CDR2 from the germline V gene are LNHDA and SQIVND (reference sequence). The CDR3 has 14 amino acids. V lost 5 bases to trimming and J lost 1 base, with 11 bases between them. The CDR3: CASSRGVSNTEAFF. The DNA of the CDR3 is TGTGCCAGTAGTCGCGGGGTTTCGAACACTGAAGCTTTCTTT. The variable domain in full, with the rest retrieved from reference TRBV19 and TRBJ1-1, is DGGITQSPKYLFRKEGQNVTLSCEQNLNHDAMYWYRQDPGQGLRLIYYSQIVNDFQKGDIAEGYSVSREKKESFPLTVTSAQKNPTAFYLCASSRGVSNTEAFFGQGTRLTVV.

The CDR3 spells CASANRAGTNEQFF. In nucleotides, the CDR3 is TGTGCCAGCGCAAACAGGGCAGGAACCAATGAGCAGTTCTTC. The rearrangement uses TRBV11-3 and TRBJ2-1; perhaps TRBD1 as D (6 bases). CDR3 size: 14 residues. Between the trimmed V and J ends, which lost 8 bases and 6 bases, there was a span of 17 bases. The germline V gene encodes CDR1 SGHNT and CDR2 YENEEA.

The chain recombines TRBV18 with TRBJ2-7; TRBD2 matches 14 bases. V dropped 4 bases and J dropped 6; count of bases not matched to a gene: 5. The CDR3 covers 15 residues. Germline lookup yields CDR1 KGHSH and CDR2 LQKENI. The CDR3 DNA sequence: TGTGCCAGCTCACTAGGACTAGCGGGAGGCAGCGAGCAGTACTTC. The encoded protein is CASSLGLAGGSEQYF.

This clone was recorded a few times. This chain uses TRBV6-2 or TRBV6-3 with TRBJ2-5; the D gene is possibly TRBD2 (6 bases). Germline CDR1 is MNHEY and CDR2 is SVGEGT. This CDR3 has 14 residues. V was clipped by 4 bases and J by 5 bases, with 14 bases between them. CDR3 residues: CASSFGGLLETQYF. The CDR3 region has the DNA TGTGCCAGCAGTTTTGGGGGACTTCTTGAGACCCAGTACTTC.

This clone was detected a few times. The chain is built from TRBV5-1 and TRBJ1-1; TRBD1 agrees at 7 bases. The V gene's germline CDR1 is SGHRS and CDR2 YFSETQ. This CDR3 is built from 14 residues. Germline trimming cut 4 bases from V and 5 bases from J; bases unmatched to any gene: 8. The CDR3 sequence is CASSLGQEMTEAFF. The CDR3 region has the DNA TGCGCCAGCAGCCTCGGACAGGAAATGACTGAAGCTTTCTTT.

V usage is TRBV5-1 and J usage is TRBJ1-1; D unresolved. CDR1 is SGHRS, CDR2 YFSETQ, per germline. The CDR3 is made up of 13 amino acids. V was shortened by 0 bases and J by 1 base, with 4 bases between the two germline ends. CDR3 protein: CASSLEQNTEAFF. DNA for the CDR3: TGCGCCAGCAGCTTGGAACAGAACACTGAAGCTTTCTTT.

The chain is built from TRBV19 and TRBJ2-1; perhaps TRBD1 as D (6 bases). Trimming took off 6 bases at V and 7 bases at J, with 13 bases between the two ends. The CDR3 is 13 amino acids. Germline CDR1 reads LNHDA; CDR2 reads SQIVND (reference sequence). The CDR3 DNA follows: TGTGCCAGTAGACAGGGCGTACGGAATGAGCAGTTCTTC. Residues: CASRQGVRNEQFF.

The CDR3: CASSLGGTLKQPQHF. The CDR3 coding sequence is TGTGCCAGCAGCTTAGGAGGTACCCTAAAGCAGCCCCAGCATTTT. This sequence joins TRBV11-2 and TRBJ1-5; unclear D gene. Germline loops: CDR1 SGHAT, CDR2 FQNNGV. CDR3 size: 15 residues. Trimming cost V 1 base and J 7 bases, with 14 bases left between them.

The chain uses TRBV30 and TRBJ2-7, with TRBD1 identical over 7 bases. The CDR3 totals 13 residues. V dropped 2 bases and J dropped 5; count of bases not matched to a gene: 6. Germline V gives CDR1 GTSNPN, CDR2 SVGIG (reference sequence). The CDR3 protein is CAWSSDRFHEQYF. The CDR3, as DNA: TGTGCCTGGAGTTCGGACAGGTTTCACGAGCAGTACTTC.

The gene calls are TRBV30 and TRBJ2-7; D perhaps matches TRBD1 (6 bases). The CDR3 length is 13 residues. V gave up 1 base and J gave up 2 bases, with 9 bases separating them. Germline CDR1 and CDR2: GTSNPN and SVGIG (reference sequence). The CDR3, as DNA: TGTGCCTGGAGTGGGACAGATACCTACGAGCAGTACTTC. This translates into CAWSGTDTYEQYF.

The V call is TRBV5-1, the J call TRBJ1-1; D is ambiguous. Trimming left V 1 base short and J 1 base short, with 5 bases between. The CDR3 has 13 residues. Looked up from germline, CDR1 is SGHRS and CDR2 is YFSETQ. The CDR3 bases are TGCGCCAGCAGCTTGACAGCGAACACTGAAGCTTTCTTT. Protein: CASSLTANTEAFF.

This chain joins TRBV9 and TRBJ2-6; tentatively, D is TRBD1 (6 bases). This CDR3 is 16 amino acids long. Trimming shortened V by 4 bases and J by 2 bases, and 13 bases separated the two germline ends. Germline assignment: CDR1 SGDLS and CDR2 YYNGEE. CDR3 region: CASSIGQHAGANVLTF. The CDR3 bases are TGTGCCAGCAGCATCGGACAGCACGCTGGGGCCAACGTCCTGACTTTC.

The chain uses TRBV6-5 and TRBJ2-7; TRBD1 matches 7 bases. CDR1 is MNHEY and CDR2 is SVGAGI in the germline V gene. V lost 6 bases and J lost 0; bases outside the gene matches: 5. This CDR3 contains 14 residues. CDR3 DNA: TGTGCCAGCAGCCAGCGGACAGGCTCCTACGAGCAGTACTTC. As protein: CASSQRTGSYEQYF.

The chain has TRBV7-2 and TRBJ2-5; D remains ambiguous. The germline gives CDR1 SGHTA, CDR2 FQGNSA. The V end was cut by 0 bases, the J end by 4 bases, with 9 bases between. The CDR3 loop spans 14 amino acids. In DNA, the CDR3 is TGTGCCAGCAGCTTAGCGACACCCCCAGAGACCCAGTACTTC. Its translation is CASSLATPPETQYF.

The CDR3 here is CASRAGGGNEQFF. DNA of the CDR3: TGTGCCAGCAGAGCGGGAGGAGGCAATGAGCAGTTCTTC. The chain combines TRBV7-3 with TRBJ2-1, with 9 bases lining up with TRBD2. The germline V gene encodes CDR1 SGHTA and CDR2 FQGTGA. Losses at the gene ends were 6 bases for V and 6 bases for J; bases not matched to a gene: 3. CDR3 length: 13 amino acids.

The gene calls are TRBV7-9 and TRBJ1-2, with D uncertain. The CDR3 consists of 12 residues. Germline CDR1 reads SEHNR; CDR2 reads FQNEAQ (reference sequence). V was shortened by 2 bases and J by 5 bases, with 6 bases between the two germline ends. CDR3 DNA sequence: TGTGCCAGCAGCTTAACGGAGTATGGCTACACCTTC. It encodes CASSLTEYGYTF.

V gene TRBV18 combines with J gene TRBJ1-1; 7 bases agree with TRBD1. Germline V gene data show CDR1 as KGHSH and CDR2 as LQKENI. With 5 bases clipped from V and 6 bases from J, the junction kept 9 bases outside the gene matches. The CDR3 is 14 residues long. CDR3 amino acids: CASSSGTEYPEAFF. The CDR3 nucleotides read TGTGCCAGCTCATCAGGGACAGAATACCCTGAAGCTTTCTTT.

The chain joins TRBV24-1 to TRBJ1-2, with TRBD1 matching over 9 bases. Germline V lookup: CDR1 KGHDR, CDR2 SFDVKD. Losses at the gene ends were 3 bases for V and 4 bases for J; bases not matched to a gene: 5. The CDR3 runs 15 residues. Written as DNA, the CDR3 is TGTGCCACCAGTGATAAAACAGGGGGCAGCTATGGCTACACCTTC. Translation: CATSDKTGGSYGYTF.

This clone was detected only once. The chain links TRBV18 to TRBJ2-3, with TRBD2 matching over 12 bases. V dropped 3 bases and J dropped 2; count of bases not matched to a gene: 9. This CDR3 region has 18 residues. CDR1 KGHSH and CDR2 LQKENI come from the germline V gene. The CDR3 is CASSPPPGLAGYTDTQYF. The DNA for the CDR3 is TGTGCCAGCTCACCCCCTCCTGGACTAGCGGGGTACACAGATACGCAGTATTTT.

The V call is TRBV7-9, the J call TRBJ1-2, with a weak D call TRBD1 (6 bases). Trimming left V 5 bases short and J 4 bases short, with 17 bases between. Looked up from germline, CDR1 is SEHNR and CDR2 is FQNEAQ (reference sequence). This CDR3 has 15 amino acids. The CDR3 nucleotides are TGTGCCAGCAGCGGTGACAGGACCCCCCTCTATGGCTACACCTTC. Its protein product is CASSGDRTPLYGYTF.

The chain recombines TRBV7-8 with TRBJ1-1; 7 bases fit TRBD1. V shed 2 bases, J shed 5 bases, and the junction held 8 bases outside the gene matches. The CDR3 is made up of 15 amino acids. CDR1 is SGHVS, CDR2 FQNEAQ, per germline. In DNA, the CDR3 is TGTGCCAGCAGCTTAATGACAGGGCCAGGTACTGAAGCTTTCTTT. Its translation is CASSLMTGPGTEAFF.

DNA of the CDR3: TGTGCCACCAGTGGGGGACAGGGGAGGACAGATACGCAGTATTTT. Protein: CATSGGQGRTDTQYF. The V and J genes are TRBV24-1 and TRBJ2-3, with TRBD1 matching 10 bases. Germline loops: CDR1 KGHDR, CDR2 SFDVKD. CDR3 size: 15 residues. V trimming: 5 bases; J trimming: 3 bases; junction bases outside the gene matches: 4.

The rearrangement uses TRBV19 and TRBJ1-4, with TRBD1 identical over 8 bases. From germline, CDR1 is LNHDA and CDR2 SQIVND (reference sequence). The CDR3 loop spans 16 amino acids. J lost 4 bases, V lost 5 bases, and 9 bases had no gene match. This chain's CDR3 is CASSPRTGNGNEKLFF. The CDR3, as DNA: TGTGCCAGTAGTCCACGGACAGGGAATGGTAATGAAAAACTGTTTTTT.

CDR3 coding DNA: TGCAGCGTTGAAGATCCGGGTAGTGAAGCTTTCTTT. This gives the protein CSVEDPGSEAFF. V and J are TRBV29-1 and TRBJ1-1; no clear D gene. Germline V gene sequence: CDR1 SQVTM, CDR2 ANQGSEA. CDR3 length equals 12 residues. Trimming took 0 bases from V and 7 from J, leaving 9 bases between them.

This clone was counted a single time. The chain uses TRBV5-1 and TRBJ1-1; 7 positions match TRBD1. CDR3 size: 15 residues. From germline, CDR1 is SGHRS and CDR2 YFSETQ. V was pared by 0 bases and J by 4 bases, with 6 bases of the junction left unmatched. CDR3 protein: CASSLVTGDGTEAFF. The CDR3 DNA follows: TGCGCCAGCAGCTTGGTAACAGGGGATGGCACTGAAGCTTTCTTT.

The chain carries TRBV10-2 and TRBJ2-1; 13 bases are a match to TRBD2. Germline CDR1 is WSHSY and CDR2 is SAAADI. This CDR3 region has 15 residues. Trimming took 9 bases from V and 10 from J; bases not matched to a gene: 12. CDR3 sequence: CASSPGLAGIEEQFF. For the CDR3, the DNA is TGCGCCAGTTCCCCGGGACTAGCGGGAATCGAGGAGCAGTTCTTC.

V and J are TRBV29-1 and TRBJ1-4; a weak D match, TRBD1 (5 bases). CDR1 SQVTM and CDR2 ANQGSEA come from the germline V gene. V lost 7 bases and J lost 6, with 12 bases in between. This CDR3 region has 12 residues. DNA of the CDR3: TGCAGCGCCCACGGGGGGGATGAAAAACTGTTTTTT. It is translated as CSAHGGDEKLFF.